This TCR beta chain comes out of a study of human T cells and chemical hapten exposure. Findings and limits, study-wide: Expanded TCRs formed significantly more large CDR3 similarity clusters than controls.

TCRdb passed the RACE reads through MiXCR, listing each CDR3 protein once. The sample has around 300,000 distinct CDR3 sequences; 4.5% to 5.5% are singletons. The CDR3 has 13 residues. The V segment lost 6 bases and the J segment 5 bases; nucleotides outside the gene matches: 5. Germline V CDR1 and CDR2: SNHLY, FYNNEI. Time point denoted: pre-sensitization, week 0. Treatment specified: therapeutic diphenylcyclopropenone sensitization with weekly scalp DPC. The sample holds a few counts of this clonotype. Its antigen is unknown. Material: whole blood, obtained in connection with sensitization to the hapten diphenylcyclopropenone (DPC). This receptor was taken from a woman between 18 and 30 years old with alopecia areata. Some clones in this sample may be carry-over from other donors' samples. This rearrangement joins TRBV2 to TRBJ1-1; 8 nucleotides agree with TRBD1. CDR3 sequence reads: CASSVDRETEAFF. CDR3 nucleotide sequence: TGTGCCAGCAGCGTGGACAGGGAGACTGAAGCTTTCTTT.